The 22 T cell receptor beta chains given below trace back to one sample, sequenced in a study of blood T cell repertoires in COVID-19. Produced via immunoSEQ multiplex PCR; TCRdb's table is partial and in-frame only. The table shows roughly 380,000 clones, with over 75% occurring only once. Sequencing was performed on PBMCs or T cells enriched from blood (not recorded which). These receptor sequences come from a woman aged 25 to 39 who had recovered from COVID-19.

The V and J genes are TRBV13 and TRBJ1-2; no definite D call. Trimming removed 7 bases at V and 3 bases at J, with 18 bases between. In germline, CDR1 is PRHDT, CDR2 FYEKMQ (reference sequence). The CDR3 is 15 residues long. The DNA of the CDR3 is TGTGCCAGCACCCCCCAGTCTCTGAGGGACTATGGCTACACCTTC. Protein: CASTPQSLRDYGYTF. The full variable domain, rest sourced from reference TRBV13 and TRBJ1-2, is AAGVIQSPRHLIKEKRETATLKCYPIPRHDTVYWYQQGPGQDPQFLISFYEKMQSDKGSIPDRFSAQQFSDYHSELNMSSLELGDSALYFCASTPQSLRDYGYTFGSGTRLTVV.

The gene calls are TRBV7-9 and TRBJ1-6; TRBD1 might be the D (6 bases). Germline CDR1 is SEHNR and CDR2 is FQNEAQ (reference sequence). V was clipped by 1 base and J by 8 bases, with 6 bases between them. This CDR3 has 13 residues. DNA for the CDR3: TGTGCCAGCAGCTTAGAGGGGGATTCACCCCTCCACTTT. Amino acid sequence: CASSLEGDSPLHF.

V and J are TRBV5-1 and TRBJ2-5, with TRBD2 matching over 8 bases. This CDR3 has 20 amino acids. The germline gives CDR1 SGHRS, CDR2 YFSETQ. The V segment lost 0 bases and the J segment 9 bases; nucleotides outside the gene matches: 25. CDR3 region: CASSLAVSGLAGSLAISQYF. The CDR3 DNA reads TGCGCCAGCAGCTTGGCCGTGAGTGGGCTAGCGGGCTCCCTAGCGATTTCCCAGTACTTC.

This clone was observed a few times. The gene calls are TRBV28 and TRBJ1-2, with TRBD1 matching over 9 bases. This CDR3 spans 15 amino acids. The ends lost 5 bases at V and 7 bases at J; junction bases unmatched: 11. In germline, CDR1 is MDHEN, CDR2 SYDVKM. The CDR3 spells CASSVGYRGLRGYTF. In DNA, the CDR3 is TGTGCCAGCAGTGTAGGATACAGGGGGCTTCGTGGCTACACCTTC.

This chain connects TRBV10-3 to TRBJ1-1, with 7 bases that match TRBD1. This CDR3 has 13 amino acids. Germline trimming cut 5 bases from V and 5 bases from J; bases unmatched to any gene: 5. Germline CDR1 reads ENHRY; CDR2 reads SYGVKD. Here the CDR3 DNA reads TGTGCCATCAGTCGACCGGGACAGACTGAAGCTTTCTTT. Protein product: CAISRPGQTEAFF.

CDR3 sequence: CASSFQGQGEAFF. The CDR3 nucleotides are TGTGCCAGCAGTTTTCAGGGGCAGGGTGAAGCTTTCTTT. This chain links TRBV27 with TRBJ1-1; perhaps TRBD1 as D (6 bases). CDR1 and CDR2 from the germline V gene are MNHEY and SMNVEV (reference sequence). Trimming pared 3 bases from V and 7 bases from J, leaving 12 bases between. This CDR3 is built from 13 residues.

The CDR3 nucleotides are TGCGCCAGCAGCTTGGATGTCGGTAGCAATCAGCCCCAGCATTTT. Amino acids: CASSLDVGSNQPQHF. The genes are TRBV5-1 and TRBJ1-5; D remains unclear. The CDR3 is made up of 15 amino acids. The V gene lost 0 bases and the J gene lost 0 bases, with 7 bases spanning the gap. Germline values: CDR1 SGHRS, CDR2 YFSETQ.

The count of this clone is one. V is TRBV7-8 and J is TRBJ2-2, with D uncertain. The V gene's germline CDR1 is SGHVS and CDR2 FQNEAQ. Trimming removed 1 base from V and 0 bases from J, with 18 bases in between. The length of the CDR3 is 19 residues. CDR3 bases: TGTGCCAGCAGCTTAGGTACGCAGCGACTTTACGCGAACACCGGGGAGCTGTTTTTT. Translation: CASSLGTQRLYANTGELFF.

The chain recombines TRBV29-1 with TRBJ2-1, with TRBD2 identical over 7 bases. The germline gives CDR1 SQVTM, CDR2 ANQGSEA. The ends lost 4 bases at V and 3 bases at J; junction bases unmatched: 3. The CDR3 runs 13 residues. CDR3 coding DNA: TGCAGCGTTGCGCCGGGAGGCTACAATGAGCAGTTCTTC. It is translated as CSVAPGGYNEQFF.

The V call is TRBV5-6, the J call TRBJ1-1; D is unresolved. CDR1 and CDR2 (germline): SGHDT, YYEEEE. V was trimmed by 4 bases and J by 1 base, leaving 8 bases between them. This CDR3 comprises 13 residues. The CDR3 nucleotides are TGTGCCAGCAGCGGTGCGGGGAACACTGAAGCTTTCTTT. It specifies CASSGAGNTEAFF.

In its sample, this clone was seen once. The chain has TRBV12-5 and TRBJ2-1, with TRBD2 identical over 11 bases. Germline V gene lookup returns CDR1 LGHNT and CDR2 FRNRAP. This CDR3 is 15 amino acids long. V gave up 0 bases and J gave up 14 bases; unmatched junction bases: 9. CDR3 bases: TGTGCTAGTGGTTTGGTACTTGAGACTAGCGGGGAGGAGTTCTTC. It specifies CASGLVLETSGEEFF.

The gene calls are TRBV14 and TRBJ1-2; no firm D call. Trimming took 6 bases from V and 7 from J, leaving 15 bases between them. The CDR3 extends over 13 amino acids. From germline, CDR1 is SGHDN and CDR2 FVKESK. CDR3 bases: TGTGCCAGCAGTCGGGAGAGGTCGGGTGGCTACACCTTC. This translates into CASSRERSGGYTF.

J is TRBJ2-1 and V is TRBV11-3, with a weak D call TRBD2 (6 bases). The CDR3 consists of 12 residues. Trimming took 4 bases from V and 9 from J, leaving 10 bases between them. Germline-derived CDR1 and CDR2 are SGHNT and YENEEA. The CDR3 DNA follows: TGTGCCAGCAGCTCAGACGGGGGTGAGCAGTTCTTC. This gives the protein CASSSDGGEQFF.

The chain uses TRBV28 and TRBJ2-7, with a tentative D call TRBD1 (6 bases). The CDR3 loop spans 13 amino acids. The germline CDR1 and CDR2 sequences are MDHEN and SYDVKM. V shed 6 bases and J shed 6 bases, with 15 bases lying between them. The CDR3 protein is CASSPGTPGEQYF. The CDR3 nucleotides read TGTGCCAGCAGCCCCGGGACACCCGGCGAGCAGTACTTC.

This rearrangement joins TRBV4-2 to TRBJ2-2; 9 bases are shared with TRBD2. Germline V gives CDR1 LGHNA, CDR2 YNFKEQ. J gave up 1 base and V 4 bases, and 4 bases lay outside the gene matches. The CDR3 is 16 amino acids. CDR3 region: CASSRASGENTGELFF. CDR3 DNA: TGTGCCAGCAGCCGTGCTAGCGGGGAGAACACCGGGGAGCTGTTTTTT.

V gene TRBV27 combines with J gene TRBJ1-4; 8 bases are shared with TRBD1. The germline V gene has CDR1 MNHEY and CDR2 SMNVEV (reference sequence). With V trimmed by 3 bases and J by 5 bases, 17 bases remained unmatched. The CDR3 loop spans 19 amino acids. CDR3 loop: CASSFIVGQGSRRNEKLFF. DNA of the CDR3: TGTGCCAGCAGTTTTATTGTCGGACAGGGAAGCAGGAGGAATGAAAAACTGTTTTTT.

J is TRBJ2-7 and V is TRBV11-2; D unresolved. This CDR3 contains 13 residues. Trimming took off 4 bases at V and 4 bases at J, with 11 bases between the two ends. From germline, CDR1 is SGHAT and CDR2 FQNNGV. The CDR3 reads CASSSVLGYEQYF. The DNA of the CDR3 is TGTGCCAGCAGCTCGGTACTCGGGTACGAGCAGTACTTC. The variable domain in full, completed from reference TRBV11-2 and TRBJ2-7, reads EAGVAQSPRYKIIEKRQSVAFWCNPISGHATLYWYQQILGQGPKLLIQFQNNGVVDDSQLPKDRFSAERLKGVDSTLKIQPAKLEDSAVYLCASSSVLGYEQYFGPGTRLTVT.

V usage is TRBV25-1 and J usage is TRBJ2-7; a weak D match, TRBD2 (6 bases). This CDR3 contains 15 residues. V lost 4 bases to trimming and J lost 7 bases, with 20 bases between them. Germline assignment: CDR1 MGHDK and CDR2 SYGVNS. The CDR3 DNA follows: TGTGCCAGCAGTGGAGCTTGGGACTCCCGTACGGAGCAGTACTTC. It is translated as CASSGAWDSRTEQYF.

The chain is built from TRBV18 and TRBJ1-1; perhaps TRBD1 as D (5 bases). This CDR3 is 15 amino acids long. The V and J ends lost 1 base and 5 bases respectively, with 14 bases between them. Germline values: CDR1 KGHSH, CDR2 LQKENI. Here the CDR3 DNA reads TGTGCCAGCTCACCACTTGCAGGGCGGGGAACTGAAGCTTTCTTT. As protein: CASSPLAGRGTEAFF.

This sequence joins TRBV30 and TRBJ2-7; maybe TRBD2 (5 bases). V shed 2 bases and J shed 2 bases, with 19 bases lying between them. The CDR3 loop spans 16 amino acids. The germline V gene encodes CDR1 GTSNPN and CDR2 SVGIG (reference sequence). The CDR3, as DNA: TGTGCCTGGAGTCCGGGAATGGGTCGGAGACCCTACGAGCAGTACTTC. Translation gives CAWSPGMGRRPYEQYF.

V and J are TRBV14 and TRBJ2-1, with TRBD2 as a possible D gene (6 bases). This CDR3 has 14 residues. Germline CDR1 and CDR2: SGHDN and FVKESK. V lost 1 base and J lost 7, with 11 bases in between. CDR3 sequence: CASSQGWGRNEQFF. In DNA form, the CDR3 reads TGTGCCAGCAGCCAAGGATGGGGGAGGAATGAGCAGTTCTTC.

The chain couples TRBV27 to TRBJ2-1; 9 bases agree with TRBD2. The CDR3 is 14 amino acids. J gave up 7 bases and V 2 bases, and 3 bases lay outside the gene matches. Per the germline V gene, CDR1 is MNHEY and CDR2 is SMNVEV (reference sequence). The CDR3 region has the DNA TGTGCCAGCAGTTTAGCGGGGGGGCCAAATGAGCAGTTCTTC. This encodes CASSLAGGPNEQFF.